The 19 T cell receptor beta chains reported below all come from one sample, sequenced in a study of blood T cell repertoires in COVID-19. Sequenced by immunoSEQ multiplex PCR; TCRdb stores in-frame clones only, minus some. Of about 67,000 clones listed, 70% to 85% were seen once; the top ten hold about two fifths. Sequences were obtained from peripheral blood. The receptors come from a human donor in a cohort sampled during active COVID-19.

This clone was picked up one time. V usage is TRBV11-2 and J usage is TRBJ1-4, with a possible D match to TRBD1 (6 bases). The CDR3 is made up of 15 amino acids. The V end lost 6 bases, the J end lost 7 bases, and 18 bases lay between the germline ends. Per germline, CDR1 SGHAT and CDR2 FQNNGV. The CDR3 bases are TGTGCCAGCAGGAAATCGGGGGGACAAACTGAAAAACTGTTTTTT. It is translated as CASRKSGGQTEKLFF.

This chain uses TRBV5-1 with TRBJ2-1, with 9 bases that match TRBD2. CDR1 is SGHRS, CDR2 YFSETQ, per germline. The CDR3 has 16 amino acids. The ends lost 0 bases at V and 4 bases at J; junction bases unmatched: 5. This CDR3 is CASSLGSAGGYNEQFF. The CDR3 DNA reads TGCGCCAGCAGCTTGGGGTCAGCGGGGGGATACAATGAGCAGTTCTTC.

The J gene is TRBJ1-1, the V gene TRBV5-1; perhaps TRBD1 as D (5 bases). Germline V lookup: CDR1 SGHRS, CDR2 YFSETQ. V lost 3 bases, J lost 11 bases, and 17 bases lay in between. This CDR3 has 13 residues. The chain's CDR3 is CASSSGGGEKAFF. CDR3 nucleotides: TGCGCCAGCAGCTCCGGGGGGGGAGAGAAGGCTTTCTTT.

This clone was seen only a few times. The V gene is TRBV7-9, the J gene TRBJ2-7; a weak D match, TRBD2 (5 bases). The germline V gene has CDR1 SEHNR and CDR2 FQNEAQ (reference sequence). V lost 8 bases and J 3 bases, leaving 20 bases between the germline ends. CDR3 length equals 15 residues. CDR3 residues: CASASSARRSYEQYF. CDR3 coding DNA: TGTGCCAGCGCGTCCTCGGCGCGGAGGAGCTACGAGCAGTACTTC.

This clone appeared a few times. The gene calls are TRBV19 and TRBJ1-5; tentatively, D is TRBD1 (5 bases). Trimming removed 0 bases at V and 6 bases at J, with 12 bases between. Germline loops: CDR1 LNHDA, CDR2 SQIVND (reference sequence). This CDR3 has 15 residues. The CDR3: CASSIEVQGGQPQHF. CDR3 nucleotides: TGTGCCAGTAGTATAGAGGTCCAGGGAGGTCAGCCCCAGCATTTT.

J is TRBJ2-7 and V is TRBV28; TRBD2 aligns across 9 bases. J lost 3 bases, V lost 2 bases, and 8 bases had no gene match. The CDR3 runs to 16 residues. From germline, CDR1 is MDHEN and CDR2 SYDVKM. Here the CDR3 reads CASSLEGAGGGYEQYF. In DNA form, the CDR3 reads TGTGCCAGCAGTTTAGAGGGAGCGGGGGGTGGCTACGAGCAGTACTTC.

This clone was seen once. The rearrangement joins TRBV18 to TRBJ2-7; D is perhaps TRBD2 (7 bases). The CDR3 contains 15 residues. Germline lookup yields CDR1 KGHSH and CDR2 LQKENI. V gave up 1 base and J gave up 6 bases, with 16 bases separating them. CDR3 DNA: TGTGCCAGCTCACCACAGGGTTACAGGGAGGGCGAGCAGTACTTC. Protein: CASSPQGYREGEQYF. Variable domain in full (rest from reference TRBV18 and TRBJ2-7): NAGVMQNPRHLVRRRGQEARLRCSPMKGHSHVYWYRQLPEEGLKFMVYLQKENIIDESGMPKERFSAEFPKEGPSILRIQQVVRGDSAAYFCASSPQGYREGEQYFGPGTRLTVT.

The chain uses TRBV5-4 and TRBJ2-3; 8 bases map to TRBD2. V shed 5 bases, J shed 0 bases, and the junction held 5 bases outside the gene matches. The CDR3 sequence is 15 residues long. Germline CDR1 and CDR2: SGHNT and YYREEE (reference sequence). This chain's CDR3 is CASRAGLVSTDTQYF. The CDR3 coding sequence is TGTGCCAGCAGAGCGGGACTAGTCAGCACAGATACGCAGTATTTT.

V usage is TRBV29-1 and J usage is TRBJ1-2, with TRBD1 as a possible D gene (6 bases). The germline CDR1 and CDR2 sequences are SQVTM and ANQGSEA. The CDR3 extends over 15 amino acids. Trimming removed 2 bases from V and 3 bases from J, with 16 bases in between. The CDR3 sequence: CSVETGLGIDYGYTF. The CDR3 DNA sequence: TGCAGCGTTGAAACAGGGTTGGGAATCGACTATGGCTACACCTTC.

The V call is TRBV9, the J call TRBJ1-5, with 9 positions matching TRBD1. Germline V gene data show CDR1 as SGDLS and CDR2 as YYNGEE. This CDR3 region has 16 residues. With V trimmed by 4 bases and J by 3 bases, 8 bases remained unmatched. DNA for the CDR3: TGTGCCAGCAGCTCCGAGGACAGGGGAAACAATCAGCCCCAGCATTTT. The encoded protein is CASSSEDRGNNQPQHF.

This clone was seen at least ten times. The chain uses TRBV7-2 and TRBJ2-2; D remains ambiguous. V was shortened by 0 bases and J by 0 bases, with 8 bases between the two germline ends. The length of the CDR3 is 16 residues. Per the germline V gene, CDR1 is SGHTA and CDR2 is FQGNSA. The CDR3 DNA reads as TGTGCCAGCAGCTTAGCGTTCAGTCCGAACACCGGGGAGCTGTTTTTT. It is translated as CASSLAFSPNTGELFF.

This chain joins TRBV19 and TRBJ2-5, with no clear D. With 6 bases removed from V and 0 bases from J, the gap between germline ends came to 11 bases. The CDR3 runs to 14 residues. Germline V gene sequence: CDR1 LNHDA, CDR2 SQIVND (reference sequence). In DNA form, the CDR3 reads TGTGCCAGTAGCCGAACTAAGTACCAAGAGACCCAGTACTTC. Translation: CASSRTKYQETQYF.

The chain joins TRBV30 to TRBJ1-1; D is possibly TRBD1 (5 bases). This CDR3 has 12 amino acids. V gave up 4 bases and J gave up 1 base, with 7 bases separating them. The germline V gene encodes CDR1 GTSNPN and CDR2 SVGIG (reference sequence). This chain's CDR3 is CAWTDRNTEAFF. The CDR3 region has the DNA TGTGCCTGGACAGACAGGAACACTGAAGCTTTCTTT.

The CDR3: CASRGQGFGYTF. CDR3 bases: TGCGCCAGCAGAGGACAGGGGTTTGGCTACACCTTC. The V and J genes are TRBV5-1 and TRBJ1-2; 9 bases line up with TRBD1. Losses at the gene ends were 5 bases for V and 7 bases for J; bases not matched to a gene: 3. Germline-derived CDR1 and CDR2 are SGHRS and YFSETQ. This CDR3 region has 12 residues.

This clone occurred a few times. The chain has TRBV5-1 and TRBJ2-2; no reliable D call. The CDR3 sequence is 17 residues long. Germline values: CDR1 SGHRS, CDR2 YFSETQ. Trimming pared 4 bases from V and 1 base from J, leaving 17 bases between. DNA of the CDR3: TGCGCCAGCAGCCCTTGGCTACGACTCCGGAACACCGGGGAGCTGTTTTTT. This sequence encodes CASSPWLRLRNTGELFF.

The chain couples TRBV7-9 to TRBJ1-1, with D possibly TRBD1 on 6 matching bases. Germline V CDR1 and CDR2: SEHNR, FQNEAQ (reference sequence). V was trimmed by 5 bases and J by 0 bases, leaving 13 bases between them. The CDR3 runs to 15 residues. The CDR3 loop reads CASSVQGPMNTEAFF. DNA of the CDR3: TGTGCCAGCAGCGTACAGGGACCCATGAACACTGAAGCTTTCTTT.

This clone was detected only once. The chain combines TRBV19 with TRBJ1-1; D call uncertain. The CDR3 contains 16 residues. V was trimmed by 3 bases and J by 1 base, leaving 15 bases between them. Germline loops: CDR1 LNHDA, CDR2 SQIVND (reference sequence). The DNA for the CDR3 is TGTGCCAGTAGTATGCCAGGTATATACACGAACACTGAAGCTTTCTTT. Translated, it gives CASSMPGIYTNTEAFF.

The chain is built from TRBV23-1 and TRBJ1-1; perhaps TRBD1 as D (6 bases). TRBV23-1 is an open reading frame, and its role is uncertain. V shed 1 base and J shed 3 bases, with 18 bases lying between them. The length of the CDR3 is 17 residues. The CDR3 bases are TGCGCCAGCAGTCAATTAGGGGGGGCATATAATTACACTGAAGCTTTCTTT. Translation: CASSQLGGAYNYTEAFF.

This clone was seen repeatedly, ten times or more. The J gene is TRBJ1-2, the V gene TRBV6-5; D is unclear. CDR1 MNHEY and CDR2 SVGAGI come from the germline V gene. This CDR3 has 12 residues. Trimming removed 6 bases at V and 2 bases at J, with 7 bases between. CDR3 DNA: TGTGCCAGCAGGGAGATGAACTATGGCTACACCTTC. It yields the protein CASREMNYGYTF.